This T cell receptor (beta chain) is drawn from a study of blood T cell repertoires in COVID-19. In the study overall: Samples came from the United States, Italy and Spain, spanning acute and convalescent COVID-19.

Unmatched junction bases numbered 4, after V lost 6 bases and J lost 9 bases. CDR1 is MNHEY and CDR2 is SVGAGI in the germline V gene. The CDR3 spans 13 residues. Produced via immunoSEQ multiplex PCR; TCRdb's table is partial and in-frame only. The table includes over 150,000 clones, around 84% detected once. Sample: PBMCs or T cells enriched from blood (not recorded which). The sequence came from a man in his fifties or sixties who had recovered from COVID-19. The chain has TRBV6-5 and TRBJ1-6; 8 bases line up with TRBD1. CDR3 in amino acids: CASRDRVGSPLHF. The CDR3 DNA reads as TGTGCCAGCAGGGACAGGGTGGGTTCACCCCTCCACTTT.